The sequence of this TCR beta chain was determined in a study of glioma-infiltrating T cells after dendritic cell vaccination. Time point of the sample: after dendritic cell vaccination, including at tumor progression/relapse. TCRdb's copy holds only in-frame clones and misses some; the assay was immunoSEQ multiplex PCR. The sample has roughly 60,000 clones; about 89% are singletons. Source: blood, taken after dendritic cell vaccination. The TCR comes from a human donor with glioblastoma.

CDR3 protein: CASSLGLPSTDTQYF. CDR3 bases: TGCGCCAGCAGCTTAGGACTTCCTAGCACAGATACGCAGTATTTT. The chain carries TRBV5-1 and TRBJ2-3; D is possibly TRBD2 (5 bases). The CDR3 extends over 15 amino acids. V was pared by 2 bases and J by 0 bases, with 10 bases between. Germline V gene sequence: CDR1 SGHRS, CDR2 YFSETQ. The complete variable domain, with remaining parts taken from reference TRBV5-1 and TRBJ2-3, reads KAGVTQTPRYLIKTRGQQVTLSCSPISGHRSVSWYQQTPGQGLQFLFEYFSETQRNKGNFPGRFSGRQFSNSRSEMNVSTLELGDSALYLCASSLGLPSTDTQYFGPGTRLTVL.